The 7 T cell receptor beta chains below were found in one sample sequenced in a study of T cell repertoires in cytomegalovirus infection. TCRdb independently ran MiXCR on the reads; one entry per CDR3 protein. The table records hundreds of thousands of distinct CDR3 sequences, roughly 31% of them present only once. No antigen is known for these receptors. Sequenced material: cultured CD8+ T cells from PBMCs, taken from culture after CMV antigen stimulation. The receptors were gathered from a human donor in good health (CMV status not recorded). Some clones in this sample may be carry-over from other donors' samples.

This clonotype came up a few times. The rearrangement links TRBV27 to TRBJ1-4; no clear D. Germline loops: CDR1 MNHEY, CDR2 SMNVEV (reference sequence). Deletions cut 5 bases from V and 8 bases from J, with 12 bases between. The CDR3 length is 13 residues. CDR3 loop: CASSVGLTEKLFF. DNA of the CDR3: TGTGCCAGCAGTGTTGGGTTAACGGAAAAACTGTTTTTT.

Ten or more counts support this clonotype. J is TRBJ2-5 and V is TRBV4-3; the D gene is possibly TRBD2 (5 bases). This CDR3 region has 16 residues. Trimming cost V 0 bases and J 1 base, with 12 bases left between them. In germline, CDR1 is LGHNA, CDR2 YSLEER. Written as DNA, the CDR3 is TGCGCCAGCAGCCAAGATCTAGGTGGGAGCCAAGAGACCCAGTACTTC. It translates to CASSQDLGGSQETQYF.

The V and J genes are TRBV14 and TRBJ2-7, with a tentative D call TRBD1 (5 bases). V lost 5 bases, J lost 2 bases, and 13 bases lay in between. CDR3 length: 14 amino acids. In germline, CDR1 is SGHDN, CDR2 FVKESK. CDR3 sequence reads: CASSTTRATYEQYF. The DNA for the CDR3 is TGTGCCAGCAGCACCACCAGGGCTACCTACGAGCAGTACTTC.

This clonotype showed up many times. The V and J genes are TRBV7-2 and TRBJ1-1; weak D call: TRBD1 (6 bases). CDR1 and CDR2 (germline): SGHTA, FQGNSA. This CDR3 spans 16 amino acids. V was clipped by 4 bases and J by 0 bases, with 15 bases between them. The CDR3 reads CASSYTGGLMNTEAFF. CDR3 in DNA: TGTGCCAGCAGCTACACGGGGGGGCTGATGAACACTGAAGCTTTCTTT.

This clonotype appeared many times. The chain carries TRBV11-2 and TRBJ2-6, with D hard to call. Germline values: CDR1 SGHAT, CDR2 FQNNGV. The CDR3 is 15 residues long. V dropped 0 bases and J dropped 4 bases, with 7 bases sitting between them. The CDR3 spells CASSLDVGGANVLTF. DNA for the CDR3: TGTGCCAGCAGCTTAGATGTCGGGGGGGCCAACGTCCTGACTTTC.

This clonotype was seen a few times. This chain joins TRBV5-1 and TRBJ1-1; no clear D. Trimming took off 4 bases at V and 2 bases at J, with 12 bases between the two ends. Looked up from germline, CDR1 is SGHRS and CDR2 is YFSETQ. The CDR3 is made up of 14 amino acids. This CDR3 reads CASSATYGNTEAFF. CDR3 nucleotides: TGCGCCAGCAGCGCCACCTATGGCAACACTGAAGCTTTCTTT.

This clonotype was detected only a few times. The rearrangement uses TRBV25-1 and TRBJ2-1; 11 bases are shared with TRBD2. CDR1 and CDR2 (germline): MGHDK, SYGVNS. Losses at the gene ends were 3 bases for V and 8 bases for J; bases not matched to a gene: 3. The CDR3 totals 14 residues. CDR3 sequence (DNA): TGTGCCAGCAGTGATCTTAGCGGGGGGGATGAGCAGTTCTTC. Amino acid sequence: CASSDLSGGDEQFF.